The next 9 T cell receptor beta chains were all read from a single sample in a study of cytomegalovirus exposure and HLA in healthy donors. The PCR contained 60 Vbeta and 13 Jbeta primers. Clones were sequenced by immunoSEQ multiplex PCR, and TCRdb holds only the in-frame ones, with some missing. The table includes about 120,000 clones, roughly 66% detected once. The sample comprised PBMCs. The receptors stem from a man younger than 35 in good health and CMV-seronegative.

This clone was recorded a few times. The genes are TRBV4-2 and TRBJ1-4, with D perhaps TRBD1 (6 bases). V lost 1 base to trimming and J lost 10 bases, with 16 bases between them. The CDR3 is 15 residues long. CDR1 and CDR2 (germline): LGHNA, YNFKEQ. This chain's CDR3 is CASSQGGTGIVKLFF. The CDR3 DNA follows: TGTGCCAGCAGCCAAGGGGGAACAGGGATCGTAAAACTGTTTTTT.

The chain carries TRBV7-2 and TRBJ2-2; the match to TRBD2 covers 7 bases. CDR1 is SGHTA, CDR2 FQGNSA, per germline. This CDR3 spans 14 amino acids. V shed 5 bases and J 9 bases; nucleotides not matched to a gene: 9. CDR3 amino acids: CASSQGRERRELFF. CDR3 nucleotide sequence: TGTGCCAGCAGCCAAGGGAGGGAGAGGAGGGAGCTGTTTTTT. The full variable domain, its missing parts supplied by reference TRBV7-2 and TRBJ2-2, is GAGVSQSPSNKVTEKGKDVELRCDPISGHTALYWYRQSLGQGLEFLIYFQGNSAPDKSGLPSDRFSAERTGGSVSTLTIQRTQQEDSAVYLCASSQGRERRELFFGEGSRLTVL.

The rearrangement uses TRBV4-3 and TRBJ2-5; weak D call: TRBD2 (5 bases). The end of the DNA is better explained by TRBJ2-7, so the J call may be wrong. The germline V gene encodes CDR1 LGHNA and CDR2 YSLEER. The CDR3 length is 15 residues. The CDR3 loop is CASSQDPAGPYEQYF. The CDR3 nucleotides read TGCGCCAGCAGCCAAGACCCTGCGGGTCCCTACGAGCAGTACTTC.

There are a few counts of this clone. The chain combines TRBV6-5 with TRBJ1-2, with no clear D. Germline values: CDR1 MNHEY, CDR2 SVGAGI. The length of the CDR3 is 13 residues. V was cut by 6 bases and J by 7 bases, with 15 bases left in between. The CDR3 sequence: CASRQHAGSGYTF. The DNA of the CDR3 is TGTGCCAGCAGACAACACGCGGGTAGTGGCTACACCTTC.

The chain has TRBV7-8 and TRBJ2-7; perhaps TRBD2 as D (5 bases). The CDR3 is made up of 13 amino acids. Trimming left V 5 bases short and J 5 bases short, with 13 bases between. From germline, CDR1 is SGHVS and CDR2 FQNEAQ. CDR3 loop: CASSPPRRDEQYF. The CDR3 region has the DNA TGTGCCAGCAGCCCCCCCAGGCGGGACGAGCAGTACTTC. The variable domain in full, completed from reference TRBV7-8 and TRBJ2-7, reads GAGVSQSPRYKVAKRGQDVALRCDPISGHVSLFWYQQALGQGPEFLTYFQNEAQLDKSGLPSDRFFAERPEGSVSTLKIQRTQQEDSAVYLCASSPPRRDEQYFGPGTRLTVT.

The sample holds a few counts of this clone. V usage is TRBV10-3 and J usage is TRBJ1-1; D is uncertain. This CDR3 spans 14 amino acids. Trimming pared 5 bases from V and 3 bases from J, leaving 13 bases between. Germline V lookup: CDR1 ENHRY, CDR2 SYGVKD. The CDR3 nucleotides read TGTGCCATCAGTTTTAAAAATGGAGACACTGAAGCTTTCTTT. Protein product: CAISFKNGDTEAFF.

J is TRBJ1-1 and V is TRBV4-1; TRBD1 might be the D (5 bases). Trimming pared 1 base from V and 11 bases from J, leaving 17 bases between. The CDR3 length is 14 residues. Germline values: CDR1 MGHRA, CDR2 YSYEKL. CDR3 sequence: CASSQAPDSLGAFF. Written as DNA, the CDR3 is TGCGCCAGCAGCCAAGCACCCGACAGCTTAGGTGCTTTCTTT.

The chain is built from TRBV27 and TRBJ2-1; D not resolved. The germline V gene has CDR1 MNHEY and CDR2 SMNVEV (reference sequence). There are 14 residues in the CDR3. Deletions cut 2 bases from V and 3 bases from J, with 8 bases between. This CDR3 is CASSLAVGYNEQFF. The CDR3, as DNA: TGTGCCAGCAGTTTAGCGGTGGGCTACAATGAGCAGTTCTTC.

This chain uses TRBV6-5 with TRBJ1-1, with 8 bases lining up with TRBD1. The germline V gene has CDR1 MNHEY and CDR2 SVGAGI. V lost 4 bases to trimming and J lost 7 bases; unmatched junction nucleotides: 2. The CDR3 runs 12 residues. The CDR3 loop reads CASSSGQGEAFF. In nucleotides, the CDR3 is TGTGCCAGCAGTTCCGGACAGGGTGAAGCTTTCTTT.